This TCR beta chain derives from a study of T cells in Graves' hyperthyroidism and ophthalmopathy. Study-wide points: Most thyroid clonotypes expanded above 0.001 were also detected in blood.

Amplified TCR beta CDR3 regions came from RNA transcripts. HTBI primers were used for first-round RT-PCR of the TCR CDR3. TCRdb independently ran MiXCR on the multiplex PCR reads; one entry per CDR3 protein. This table has about 720,000 distinct CDR3 sequences, about a sixth appearing once. This clonotype has a count of ten or more. Its target is not known. The sequenced sample was blood. The sequence was obtained from a man between 18 and 35 years old with Graves' hyperthyroidism.

CDR3 coding DNA: TGTGCCAGCAGCTTATACAGGGCTACGAACACCGGGGAGCTGTTTTTT. Translation gives CASSLYRATNTGELFF. The genes are TRBV7-3 and TRBJ2-2; possibly TRBD1 for D (6 bases). The germline V gene encodes CDR1 SGHTA and CDR2 FQGTGA. The CDR3 extends over 16 amino acids. Trimming left V 2 bases short and J 0 bases short, with 10 bases between.